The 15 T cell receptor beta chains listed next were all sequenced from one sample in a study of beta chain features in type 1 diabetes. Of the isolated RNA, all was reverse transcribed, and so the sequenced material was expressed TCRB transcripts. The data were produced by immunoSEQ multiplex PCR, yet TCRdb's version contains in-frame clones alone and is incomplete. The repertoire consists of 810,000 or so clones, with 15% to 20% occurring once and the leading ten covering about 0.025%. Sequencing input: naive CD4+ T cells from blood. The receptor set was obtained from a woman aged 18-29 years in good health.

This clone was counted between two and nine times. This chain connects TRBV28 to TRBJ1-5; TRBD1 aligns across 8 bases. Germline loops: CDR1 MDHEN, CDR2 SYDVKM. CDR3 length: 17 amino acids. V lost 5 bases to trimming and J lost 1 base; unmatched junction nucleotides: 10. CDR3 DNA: TGTGCCAGCAGTCACCCAGGGGGCCGCCGGAGCAATCAGCCCCAGCATTTT. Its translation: CASSHPGGRRSNQPQHF. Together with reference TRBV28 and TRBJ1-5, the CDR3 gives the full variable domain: DVKVTQSSRYLVKRTGEKVFLECVQDMDHENMFWYRQDPGLGLRLIYFSYDVKMKEKGDIPEGYSVSREKKERFSLILESASTNQTSMYLCASSHPGGRRSNQPQHFGDGTRLSIL.

The CDR3 region is CASRSGGSYEQYF. The CDR3 DNA reads TGTGCCAGCAGGTCTGGGGGGTCCTACGAGCAGTACTTC. The chain recombines TRBV6-5 with TRBJ2-7, with D possibly TRBD2 on 6 matching bases. V lost 6 bases and J lost 1, with 10 bases in between. The CDR3 is 13 amino acids. Germline-derived CDR1 and CDR2 are MNHEY and SVGAGI.

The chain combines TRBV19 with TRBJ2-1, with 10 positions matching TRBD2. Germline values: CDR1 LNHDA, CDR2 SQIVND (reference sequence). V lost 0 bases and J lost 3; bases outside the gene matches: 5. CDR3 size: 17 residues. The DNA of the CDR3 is TGTGCCAGTAGTATAGATGGGACTAGCGCCCACTACAATGAGCAGTTCTTC. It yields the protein CASSIDGTSAHYNEQFF.

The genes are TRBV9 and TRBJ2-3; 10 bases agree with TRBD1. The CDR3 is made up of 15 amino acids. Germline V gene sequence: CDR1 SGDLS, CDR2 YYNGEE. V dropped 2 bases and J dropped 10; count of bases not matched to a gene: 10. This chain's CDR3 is CASSVMGQGFGPQYF. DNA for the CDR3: TGTGCCAGCAGCGTCATGGGACAGGGGTTTGGTCCGCAGTATTTT.

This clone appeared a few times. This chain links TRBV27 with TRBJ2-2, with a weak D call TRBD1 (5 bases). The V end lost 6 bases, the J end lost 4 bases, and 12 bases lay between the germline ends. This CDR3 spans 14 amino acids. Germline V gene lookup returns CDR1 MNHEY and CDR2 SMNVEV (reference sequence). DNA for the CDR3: TGTGCCAGCAGGTACAGAAGGGGCACCGGGGAGCTGTTTTTT. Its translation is CASRYRRGTGELFF.

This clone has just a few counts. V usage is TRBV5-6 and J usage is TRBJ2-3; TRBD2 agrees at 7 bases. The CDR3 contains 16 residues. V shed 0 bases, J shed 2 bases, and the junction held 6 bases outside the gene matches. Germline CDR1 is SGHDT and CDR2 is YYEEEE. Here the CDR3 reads CASSLGAGANTDTQYF. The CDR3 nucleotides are TGTGCCAGCAGCTTGGGGGCGGGAGCTAACACAGATACGCAGTATTTT. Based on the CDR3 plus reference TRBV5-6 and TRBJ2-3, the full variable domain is DAGVTQSPTHLIKTRGQQVTLRCSPKSGHDTVSWYQQALGQGPQFIFQYYEEEERQRGNFPDRFSGHQFPNYSSELNVNALLLGDSALYLCASSLGAGANTDTQYFGPGTRLTVL.

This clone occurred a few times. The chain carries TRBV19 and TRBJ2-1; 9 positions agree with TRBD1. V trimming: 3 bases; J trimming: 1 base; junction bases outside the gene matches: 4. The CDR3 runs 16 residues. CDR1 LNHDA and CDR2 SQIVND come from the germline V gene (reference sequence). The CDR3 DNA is TGTGCCAGTAGTATTAGGGGGACAGGGTCCTACAATGAGCAGTTCTTC. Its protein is CASSIRGTGSYNEQFF.

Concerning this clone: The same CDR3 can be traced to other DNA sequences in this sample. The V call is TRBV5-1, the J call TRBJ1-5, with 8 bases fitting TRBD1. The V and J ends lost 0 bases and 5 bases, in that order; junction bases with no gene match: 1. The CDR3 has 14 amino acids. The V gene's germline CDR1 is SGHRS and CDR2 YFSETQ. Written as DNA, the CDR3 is TGCGCCAGCAGCTTGGAGACAGGGGATCAGCCCCAGCATTTT. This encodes CASSLETGDQPQHF.

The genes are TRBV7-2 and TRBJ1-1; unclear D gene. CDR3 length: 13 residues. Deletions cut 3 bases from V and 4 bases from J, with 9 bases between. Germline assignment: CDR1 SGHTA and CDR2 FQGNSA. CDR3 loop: CASSFLETTEAFF. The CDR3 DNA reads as TGTGCCAGCAGCTTCCTCGAGACCACTGAAGCTTTCTTT.

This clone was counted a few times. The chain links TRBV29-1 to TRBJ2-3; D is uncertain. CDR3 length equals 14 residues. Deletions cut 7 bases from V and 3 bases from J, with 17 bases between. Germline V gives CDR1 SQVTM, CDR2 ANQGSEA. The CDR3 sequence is CSAGLSLPTDTQYF. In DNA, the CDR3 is TGCAGCGCCGGATTATCACTACCAACAGATACGCAGTATTTT.

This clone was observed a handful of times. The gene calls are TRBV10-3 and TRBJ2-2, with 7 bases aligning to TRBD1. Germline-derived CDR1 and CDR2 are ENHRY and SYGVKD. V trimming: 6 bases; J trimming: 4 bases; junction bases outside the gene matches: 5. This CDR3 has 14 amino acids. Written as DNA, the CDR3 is TGTGCCATCAGCGACAGGGTTGGCACCGGGGAGCTGTTTTTT. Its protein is CAISDRVGTGELFF.

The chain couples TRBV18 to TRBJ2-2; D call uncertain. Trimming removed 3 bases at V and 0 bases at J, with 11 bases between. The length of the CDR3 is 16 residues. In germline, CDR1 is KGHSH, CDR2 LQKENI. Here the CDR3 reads CASSPSRNSNTGELFF. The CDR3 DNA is TGTGCCAGCTCACCCTCCAGGAACTCGAACACCGGGGAGCTGTTTTTT.

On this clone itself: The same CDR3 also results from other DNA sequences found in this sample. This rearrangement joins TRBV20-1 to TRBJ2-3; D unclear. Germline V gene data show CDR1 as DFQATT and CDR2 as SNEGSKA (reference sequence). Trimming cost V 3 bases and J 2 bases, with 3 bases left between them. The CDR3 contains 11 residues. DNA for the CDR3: TGCAGTGCTAGTTCCACAGATACGCAGTATTTT. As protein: CSASSTDTQYF.

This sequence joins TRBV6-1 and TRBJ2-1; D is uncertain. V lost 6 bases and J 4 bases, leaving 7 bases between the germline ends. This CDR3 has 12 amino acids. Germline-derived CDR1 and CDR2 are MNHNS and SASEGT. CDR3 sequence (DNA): TGTGCCAGCAGCCCTCTTTACAATGAGCAGTTCTTC. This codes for CASSPLYNEQFF.

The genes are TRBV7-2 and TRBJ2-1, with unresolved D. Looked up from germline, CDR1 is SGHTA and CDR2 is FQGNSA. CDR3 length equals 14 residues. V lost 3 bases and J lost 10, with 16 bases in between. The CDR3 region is CASSFADTSAEQFF. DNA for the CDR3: TGTGCCAGCAGCTTTGCGGATACCTCGGCAGAGCAGTTCTTC.